Presented here are 17 T cell receptor beta chains from one specimen sequenced in a study of shared clonotypes between healthy human individuals (dated by TCRdb to 2018 to 2021). Libraries were constructed by the immunoSEQ multiplex PCR assay. As stored in TCRdb, this immuneACCESS dataset retains in-frame rearrangements with V and J assigned. A fraction of the clones does not appear; measured against another copy, unresolved V genes explain less than half of the discrepancy, and the remainder lacks a known reason. Here the sample has around 1.9 million clones; about 94% occur a single time. The leading ten clones occupy over 1.5% of the sample. CD8 naive samples were CD45RO-negative cells positively selected for CCR7, giving a CD45RA+CCR7+ population that excluded TemRA cells. Sequencing was carried out using naive CD8+ T cells from PBMCs. This specimen's cell subset or site label, interpreted: CD45RA+CCR7+. The receptors come from a man between 18 and 35 years old in good health. Some clones in this sample may be carry-over from other donors' samples.

The chain has TRBV28 and TRBJ1-2, with 9 nucleotides matching TRBD1. Germline CDR1 is MDHEN and CDR2 is SYDVKM. CDR3 length equals 16 residues. After removal of 5 bases from V and 7 bases from J, the junction contained 14 bases not matched to a gene. The CDR3 coding sequence is TGTGCCAGCAGTGCTCACAGGGGGCCATCTCCTTTTGGCTACACCTTC. It encodes CASSAHRGPSPFGYTF.

This clone was counted once. CDR3 protein: CASSHFVYHLNYEQYF. CDR3 sequence (DNA): TGCGCCAGCAGTCACTTCGTTTATCACCTTAACTACGAGCAGTACTTC. The chain recombines TRBV23-1 with TRBJ2-7; D is uncertain. TRBV23-1 is labeled an ORF, and its function is uncertain. Trimming removed 3 bases at V and 3 bases at J, with 18 bases between. The CDR3 spans 16 residues.

V is TRBV19 and J is TRBJ2-7; D possibly corresponds to TRBD1 (6 bases). The length of the CDR3 is 14 residues. The germline V and J ends were trimmed by 4 bases and 4 bases, with 14 bases remaining between them. Germline values: CDR1 LNHDA, CDR2 SQIVND (reference sequence). The CDR3 spells CASSTRDIGYEQYF. In DNA form, the CDR3 reads TGTGCCAGTAGTACCCGGGACATCGGGTACGAGCAGTACTTC.

The V call is TRBV5-6, the J call TRBJ2-1, with unresolved D. Trimming took off 0 bases at V and 7 bases at J, with 8 bases between the two ends. CDR1 is SGHDT, CDR2 YYEEEE, per germline. The CDR3 covers 13 residues. CDR3: CASSLGFTNEQFF. The CDR3 DNA reads TGTGCCAGCAGCTTGGGGTTTACTAATGAGCAGTTCTTC.

The V gene is TRBV11-2, the J gene TRBJ1-2; 8 bases fit TRBD1. The junction had 7 bases not matched to a gene; V was cut back by 1 base and J by 3 bases. CDR1 and CDR2 from the germline V gene are SGHAT and FQNNGV. This CDR3 comprises 16 residues. CDR3 DNA: TGTGCCAGCAGCTTAGGTGCAGGGGGCAAAGACTATGGCTACACCTTC. Its translation is CASSLGAGGKDYGYTF. The full variable domain, completed using reference TRBV11-2 and TRBJ1-2, is EAGVAQSPRYKIIEKRQSVAFWCNPISGHATLYWYQQILGQGPKLLIQFQNNGVVDDSQLPKDRFSAERLKGVDSTLKIQPAKLEDSAVYLCASSLGAGGKDYGYTFGSGTRLTVV.

The chain carries TRBV7-8 and TRBJ1-1; perhaps TRBD1 as D (5 bases). CDR3 length equals 15 residues. The V end was cut by 3 bases, the J end by 4 bases, with 15 bases between. Germline V gene data show CDR1 as SGHVS and CDR2 as FQNEAQ. The chain's CDR3 is CASSFTTGGGTEAFF. CDR3 bases: TGTGCCAGCAGCTTCACGACGGGGGGAGGCACTGAAGCTTTCTTT.

This clone showed up many times. V is TRBV6-5 and J is TRBJ1-5; D gene unclear. V lost 3 bases and J lost 2, with 8 bases in between. CDR3 length: 14 amino acids. Germline-derived CDR1 and CDR2 are MNHEY and SVGAGI. Here the CDR3 reads CASSYSVGNQPQHF. In DNA, the CDR3 is TGTGCCAGCAGTTATTCGGTCGGCAATCAGCCCCAGCATTTT.

The chain has TRBV15 and TRBJ2-7; TRBD2 aligns across 11 bases. CDR1 LNHNV and CDR2 YYDKDF come from the germline V gene (reference sequence). With 0 bases clipped from V and 8 bases from J, the junction kept 9 bases outside the gene matches. This CDR3 region has 16 residues. The CDR3 DNA reads TGTGCCACCAGCAGAGATTCGGGACTAGCGGATAGGAAGCAGTACTTC. Translation: CATSRDSGLADRKQYF.

In this sample, this clone turned up once. The V gene is TRBV28, the J gene TRBJ2-7; 8 bases agree with TRBD1. V lost 6 bases, J lost 3 bases, and 7 bases stayed unmatched. The CDR3 runs to 14 residues. Germline V CDR1 and CDR2: MDHEN, SYDVKM. The DNA of the CDR3 is TGTGCCAGCAGAATGCTGGACAGGGACTACGAGCAGTACTTC. Its translation is CASRMLDRDYEQYF.

The rearrangement joins TRBV9 to TRBJ2-4; the match to TRBD2 covers 8 bases. The germline V gene encodes CDR1 SGDLS and CDR2 YYNGEE. The CDR3 sequence is 16 residues long. The V segment lost 3 bases and the J segment 1 base; nucleotides outside the gene matches: 6. DNA of the CDR3: TGTGCCAGCAGCGCCTCGGGGGGGGCTGCCAAAAACATTCAGTACTTC. Translated, it gives CASSASGGAAKNIQYF.

The rearrangement joins TRBV11-2 to TRBJ2-7; 10 bases match TRBD1. The CDR3 loop spans 16 amino acids. Trimming at V came to 5 bases and at J to 5 bases, leaving 12 bases not matched to a gene. Germline CDR1 reads SGHAT; CDR2 reads FQNNGV. CDR3 protein: CASSTRFSGQGDEQYF. DNA of the CDR3: TGTGCCAGCAGCACCCGTTTTAGCGGACAGGGGGACGAGCAGTACTTC.

For the CDR3, the DNA is TGTGCCAGCCCCTGGAGGGCGGGTGGCAGGCCACCCTATGGCTACACCTTC. Its translation: CASPWRAGGRPPYGYTF. This rearrangement joins TRBV5-8 to TRBJ1-2; D unclear. This CDR3 has 17 residues. CDR1 is SGHTS, CDR2 YDEGEE, per germline. V lost 7 bases and J 4 bases, leaving 26 bases between the germline ends.

This rearrangement joins TRBV29-1 to TRBJ2-7; perhaps TRBD2 as D (6 bases). The V gene lost 4 bases and the J gene lost 1 base, with 17 bases spanning the gap. This CDR3 is built from 15 residues. Per the germline V gene, CDR1 is SQVTM and CDR2 is ANQGSEA. For the CDR3, the DNA is TGCAGCGTTGTTTTCCGGGGGTCCTTTTCCTACGAGCAGTACTTC. Translation: CSVVFRGSFSYEQYF.

In its sample, this clone was seen once. The chain uses TRBV7-3 and TRBJ1-1; D is unresolved. From germline, CDR1 is SGHTA and CDR2 FQGTGA. The CDR3 is 15 residues long. Trimming removed 0 bases from V and 0 bases from J, with 8 bases in between. The DNA for the CDR3 is TGTGCCAGCAGCTTAACGTCGGAGATGAACACTGAAGCTTTCTTT. It yields the protein CASSLTSEMNTEAFF.

This chain links TRBV4-1 with TRBJ2-3, with D possibly being TRBD1 (6 bases). Trimming stripped 4 bases from V and 2 bases from J, with 10 bases between. Germline V CDR1 and CDR2: MGHRA, YSYEKL. This CDR3 spans 14 amino acids. The CDR3 coding sequence is TGCGCCAGCAGCCGGGGGCGGCCCACAGATACGCAGTATTTT. This gives the protein CASSRGRPTDTQYF.

This rearrangement joins TRBV19 to TRBJ1-2; tentative D call: TRBD1 (6 bases). Germline values: CDR1 LNHDA, CDR2 SQIVND (reference sequence). This CDR3 contains 13 residues. Trimming shortened V by 7 bases and J by 6 bases, and 15 bases separated the two germline ends. This CDR3 is CASISDRLNGYTF. The DNA of the CDR3 is TGTGCCAGTATCAGTGACAGGTTGAATGGCTACACCTTC.

The chain couples TRBV27 to TRBJ2-3; 8 nucleotides agree with TRBD2. CDR3 size: 17 residues. From germline, CDR1 is MNHEY and CDR2 SMNVEV (reference sequence). The trim removed 5 bases at V and 5 bases at J, leaving 15 bases unmatched. CDR3 sequence (DNA): TGTGCCAGCAGTCTCCTCCCCCTCAGCGGGAGTAAAGATACGCAGTATTTT. Its protein is CASSLLPLSGSKDTQYF.